A single sample is the source of the 10 T cell receptor beta chains below, sequenced in a study of OX40 agonist ivuxolimab in advanced cancers. TCRdb's copy holds only in-frame clones and misses some; the assay was immunoSEQ multiplex PCR. The top ten hold around 13% of the sample, which has nearly 25,000 clones, roughly three quarters seen once. The sample was CD4+ or CD8+ T cells sorted from blood, taken in a trial of the OX40 agonist ivuxolimab. These receptors all come from an adult with an advanced solid tumor such as melanoma, head and neck, liver or kidney cancer.

This clone was seen more than once but under ten times. The chain uses TRBV30 and TRBJ1-6; D ambiguous. The CDR3 length is 13 residues. Trimming pared 0 bases from V and 8 bases from J, leaving 8 bases between. The germline V gene has CDR1 GTSNPN and CDR2 SVGIG (reference sequence). The CDR3 DNA reads as TGTGCCTGGAGTGTTCTGGGCTATTCACCCCTCCACTTT. This codes for CAWSVLGYSPLHF.

The chain employs TRBV30 and TRBJ1-1; 8 bases match TRBD1. Per germline, CDR1 GTSNPN and CDR2 SVGIG (reference sequence). V was pared by 7 bases and J by 4 bases, with 11 bases of the junction left unmatched. This CDR3 spans 14 amino acids. CDR3 sequence: CALEGQAGVTEAFF. The CDR3 coding sequence is TGTGCCTTGGAGGGACAGGCGGGAGTCACTGAAGCTTTCTTT.

The chain recombines TRBV5-6 with TRBJ1-1, with TRBD1 identical over 10 bases. The CDR3 length is 15 residues. Trimming took 2 bases from V and 5 from J; bases not matched to a gene: 6. Germline CDR1 and CDR2: SGHDT and YYEEEE. CDR3 in amino acids: CASSFRQGAGTEAFF. Written as DNA, the CDR3 is TGTGCCAGCAGCTTCCGACAGGGGGCAGGGACTGAAGCTTTCTTT.

This clone came up a few times. The chain couples TRBV2 to TRBJ2-3, with 12 nucleotides matching TRBD2. This CDR3 spans 17 amino acids. CDR1 SNHLY and CDR2 FYNNEI come from the germline V gene. With 10 bases clipped from V and 5 bases from J, the junction kept 16 bases outside the gene matches. CDR3: CAIPTPSSGGAQDTQYF. The CDR3 nucleotides are TGTGCCATACCCACACCTTCTAGCGGGGGGGCGCAAGATACGCAGTATTTT.

This chain connects TRBV14 to TRBJ1-1; 10 bases match TRBD1. Germline CDR1 reads SGHDN; CDR2 reads FVKESK. V was clipped by 7 bases and J by 2 bases; unmatched bases: 4. The CDR3 loop spans 14 amino acids. CDR3 DNA sequence: TGTGCCAGCACCCGGGACAGGGGTAACACTGAAGCTTTCTTT. Amino acid sequence: CASTRDRGNTEAFF.

The J gene is TRBJ2-5, the V gene TRBV9; D is perhaps TRBD1 (6 bases). Trimming left V 0 bases short and J 5 bases short, with 17 bases between. Germline V gene data show CDR1 as SGDLS and CDR2 as YYNGEE. The CDR3 sequence is 16 residues long. This CDR3 is CASSVASQGGRETQYF. For the CDR3, the DNA is TGTGCCAGCAGCGTAGCCTCACAGGGTGGACGGGAGACCCAGTACTTC. The full variable domain, rest sourced from reference TRBV9 and TRBJ2-5, is DSGVTQTPKHLITATGQRVTLRCSPRSGDLSVYWYQQSLDQGLQFLIQYYNGEERAKGNILERFSAQQFPDLHSELNLSSLELGDSALYFCASSVASQGGRETQYFGPGTRLLVL.

This chain uses TRBV29-1 with TRBJ2-5; 7 bases fit TRBD2. V gave up 5 bases and J gave up 3 bases; unmatched junction bases: 3. The CDR3 runs to 12 residues. In germline, CDR1 is SQVTM, CDR2 ANQGSEA. The chain's CDR3 is CSVRGGKETQYF. The CDR3 nucleotides are TGCAGCGTTAGGGGAGGGAAAGAGACCCAGTACTTC. The variable domain in full, with the rest retrieved from reference TRBV29-1 and TRBJ2-5, is SAVISQKPSRDICQRGTSLTIQCQVDSQVTMMFWYRQQPGQSLTLIATANQGSEATYESGFVIDKFPISRPNLTFSTLTVSNMSPEDSSIYLCSVRGGKETQYFGPGTRLLVL.

The chain combines TRBV10-2 with TRBJ2-7, with a weak D call TRBD2 (5 bases). Germline V gene lookup returns CDR1 WSHSY and CDR2 SAAADI. CDR3 length: 13 amino acids. Deletions cut 5 bases from V and 5 bases from J, with 13 bases between. CDR3 nucleotides: TGCGCCAGCAGTCCCCACGCGGGTCACGAGCAGTACTTC. This gives the protein CASSPHAGHEQYF.

The chain recombines TRBV18 with TRBJ1-2, with TRBD1 identical over 9 bases. CDR3 length: 15 amino acids. V lost 3 bases, J lost 2 bases, and 4 bases stayed unmatched. From germline, CDR1 is KGHSH and CDR2 LQKENI. The CDR3 region has the DNA TGTGCCAGCTCACCTACGGGACAGGGAAACTATGGCTACACCTTC. Amino acids: CASSPTGQGNYGYTF.

The rearrangement joins TRBV6-5 to TRBJ1-5; D remains ambiguous. Trimming removed 2 bases at V and 5 bases at J, with 7 bases between. CDR3 length: 13 amino acids. Germline CDR1 MNHEY, CDR2 SVGAGI. CDR3 in amino acids: CASSYSGYQPQHF. The CDR3 DNA reads TGTGCCAGCAGTTACAGTGGGTATCAGCCCCAGCATTTT.